This entry describes one T cell receptor beta chain. The antigen is undetermined. These data are taken from a study of cytomegalovirus exposure and HLA in healthy donors. Study context: Earlier sequencing of 150 million to 200 million T cells yielded around 100 million unique TCR beta sequences.

A multiplex PCR was run with 60 Vbeta primers and 13 Jbeta primers. TCRdb's copy holds only in-frame clones and misses some; the assay was immunoSEQ multiplex PCR. The sample carries approximately 60,000 clones, about 84% recorded once. CDR1 and CDR2 (germline): MDHEN, SYDVKM. The CDR3 has 14 amino acids. V was cut by 3 bases and J by 0 bases, with 6 bases left in between. Study results and caveats: Earlier findings revealed that most TCR beta V segments proved productive either about 87% or about 30% of the time.

This chain uses TRBV28 with TRBJ1-5; D not resolved. The specimen sequenced was PBMCs. The TCR originated in a man aged 25-45 years in good health and CMV-seronegative. CDR3 sequence reads: CASSFASSNQPQHF. The CDR3 bases are TGTGCCAGCAGTTTCGCCAGTAGCAATCAGCCCCAGCATTTT.